Sequencing of this T cell receptor (beta chain) was carried out in a study of OX40 agonist ivuxolimab in advanced cancers. Background on the study: Partial responses were observed in three patients, of whom one had hepatocellular carcinoma and two had cutaneous melanoma. Study-level points and caveats: Which antigen the expanded peripheral T cells recognized is unknown.

TCRdb keeps only in-frame clones here, not all; method: immunoSEQ multiplex PCR. The repertoire holds roughly 79,000 clones, 80% to 90% seen once, with around a sixth in the top ten. The junction had 10 bases not matched to a gene; V was cut back by 5 bases and J by 4 bases. CDR1 is SGHRS, CDR2 YFSETQ, per germline. This CDR3 comprises 15 residues. About this clone: What it binds is unknown.

This clonotype originated in an adult with an advanced solid tumor such as melanoma, head and neck, liver or kidney cancer. Sequenced material: CD4+ or CD8+ T cells sorted from blood, taken in a trial of the OX40 agonist ivuxolimab. This chain links TRBV5-1 with TRBJ1-2; 8 nucleotides agree with TRBD1. The CDR3 nucleotides are TGCGCCAGCAGTCGGTCAGGGGGCAGGTCCTATGGCTACACCTTC. Its protein product is CASSRSGGRSYGYTF.